Described below is a single T cell receptor (beta chain) sequence and its context. Its recognized antigen is unknown. Nothing much larger sits one base from this clone, and base qualities are not available. These data are taken from a study of T cell changes during pregnancy in multiple sclerosis (dated by TCRdb to between 2018 and 2021). In the study overall: The study examined how the T cell repertoire changed over the course of pregnancy in women with multiple sclerosis.

Preparation of the library involved the immunoSEQ multiplex PCR assay. TCRdb limited this immuneACCESS table to in-frame rearrangements with V and J called. A share of clones is missing; checked studies link under half to unresolved V genes, and the rest is unexplained. The sample contains tens of thousands of clones, around 90% of them found a single time. In total, the top ten clones hold 0.29% of the sample. The CDR3 holds 14 amino acids from the cysteine to the phenylalanine. Only CDR3 DNA remains: 42 bases, in frame from the first base. CDR1 and CDR2 were assigned from the germline V gene (reference sequence) as MNHEY and SMNVEV. V is pared back by 6 bases and J by 7 bases, with 15 bases lying between the germline termini.

This material consisted of CD4+ T cells from peripheral blood mononuclear cells, taken in the third trimester of pregnancy. The origin of this receptor is a female donor in good health, enrolled as a control in a pregnancy study. This chain is built from TRBV27 and TRBJ1-4; the D region possibly corresponds to TRBD1 (6 bases align). The CDR3 here reads CASRLQGFGEKLFF. The nucleotide sequence reads as follows: TGTGCCAGCAGATTACAGGGTTTTGGTGAAAAACTGTTTTTT.